The 17 T cell receptor beta chains below were found in one sample sequenced in a study of shared clonotypes between healthy human individuals. The naive CD8 population came from CD45RO-negative cells selected for CCR7, without terminally differentiated effector memory CD45RA+ cells. Only in-frame clones appear in the TCRdb table, and some are missing; sequencing was by immunoSEQ multiplex PCR. Of hundreds of thousands of clones in the sample, approximately 95% were seen once. The sample comprised naive CD8+ T cells sorted from blood. These receptors were obtained from a woman in her twenties or thirties in good health.

This chain links TRBV19 with TRBJ2-7, with 12 bases identical to TRBD2. This CDR3 is built from 13 residues. V shed 8 bases and J 5 bases; nucleotides not matched to a gene: 4. CDR1 LNHDA and CDR2 SQIVND come from the germline V gene (reference sequence). This CDR3 is CASAGLAGNEQYF. The CDR3, as DNA: TGTGCCAGTGCTGGACTAGCGGGAAACGAGCAGTACTTC.

V is TRBV10-1 and J is TRBJ2-7, with 7 bases identical to TRBD1. This CDR3 is 16 amino acids long. With 4 bases clipped from V and 4 bases from J, the junction kept 13 bases outside the gene matches. Germline-derived CDR1 and CDR2 are WNHNN and SYGVQD (reference sequence). The CDR3 region is CASSVQGSTGGYEQYF. The CDR3 DNA reads TGCGCCAGCAGTGTACAGGGGAGTACAGGTGGATACGAGCAGTACTTC.

The chain joins TRBV9 to TRBJ2-1, with 9 bases lining up with TRBD2. CDR3 size: 16 residues. V lost 4 bases to trimming and J lost 1 base; unmatched junction nucleotides: 6. CDR1 and CDR2 from the germline V gene are SGDLS and YYNGEE. CDR3 region: CASSPSGRLSYNEQFF. CDR3 coding DNA: TGTGCCAGCAGCCCGAGCGGGAGGCTTTCCTACAATGAGCAGTTCTTC.

This clone turned up a few times. Additional DNA sequences in this sample encode the identical CDR3. V gene TRBV27 combines with J gene TRBJ2-7; D ambiguous. The CDR3 has 11 residues. Germline lookup yields CDR1 MNHEY and CDR2 SMNVEV (reference sequence). The germline V and J ends were trimmed by 4 bases and 2 bases, with 3 bases remaining between them. This chain's CDR3 is CASSSTYEQYF. CDR3 coding DNA: TGTGCCAGCAGTTCGACCTACGAGCAGTACTTC.

The chain has TRBV27 and TRBJ1-1; 7 nucleotides line up with TRBD1. J was trimmed by 1 base and V by 6 bases; bases with no gene match: 5. CDR1 MNHEY and CDR2 SMNVEV come from the germline V gene (reference sequence). The CDR3 consists of 14 residues. CDR3 region: CASRIQGGNTEAFF. The CDR3 bases are TGTGCCAGCAGGATTCAGGGGGGGAACACTGAAGCTTTCTTT.

The rearrangement joins TRBV5-1 to TRBJ2-3; 7 positions agree with TRBD1. J lost 2 bases, V lost 0 bases, and 15 bases had no gene match. CDR3 length: 19 amino acids. CDR1 and CDR2 (germline): SGHRS, YFSETQ. The CDR3, as DNA: TGCGCCAGCAGCTTGGGAGGGGGCGCCTGGAACTCCCTCACAGATACGCAGTATTTT. It is translated as CASSLGGGAWNSLTDTQYF.

The rearrangement joins TRBV2 to TRBJ1-4; D ambiguous. Trimming shortened V by 11 bases and J by 8 bases, and 18 bases separated the two germline ends. The germline V gene encodes CDR1 SNHLY and CDR2 FYNNEI. This CDR3 contains 13 residues. The CDR3 nucleotides read TGTGCCGCAGAGGGAGGGCCAAAGGAAAAACTGTTTTTT. Encoded protein: CAAEGGPKEKLFF.

The rearrangement uses TRBV28 and TRBJ1-2, with 9 bases matching TRBD1. This CDR3 region has 16 residues. V gave up 1 base and J gave up 8 bases; unmatched junction bases: 11. The germline CDR1 and CDR2 sequences are MDHEN and SYDVKM. The CDR3 region is CASSLSGTGRVGGYTF. The CDR3 nucleotides read TGTGCCAGCAGTTTATCGGGGACAGGGAGGGTTGGGGGCTACACCTTC.

V is TRBV11-2 and J is TRBJ2-7, with D hard to call. Germline values: CDR1 SGHAT, CDR2 FQNNGV. V was pared by 1 base and J by 4 bases, with 8 bases between. CDR3 length: 13 residues. CDR3 region: CASSLGGVYEQYF. DNA for the CDR3: TGTGCCAGCAGCTTAGGAGGAGTGTACGAGCAGTACTTC.

The chain has TRBV19 and TRBJ2-3; D unresolved. This CDR3 region has 12 residues. The V end was cut by 5 bases, the J end by 3 bases, with 6 bases between. CDR1 and CDR2 from the germline V gene are LNHDA and SQIVND (reference sequence). CDR3 sequence: CASSHETDTQYF. CDR3 DNA: TGTGCCAGTAGTCATGAGACAGATACGCAGTATTTT.

In regard to this clone: Possible read error: a much larger clone is one base away. The identical CDR3 is also encoded by other nucleotide sequences in the sample. V usage is TRBV27 and J usage is TRBJ2-7, with D unclear. CDR3 length: 11 residues. With 2 bases removed from V and 2 bases from J, the gap between germline ends came to 1 base. CDR1 MNHEY and CDR2 SMNVEV come from the germline V gene (reference sequence). CDR3 residues: CASSLAYEQYF. CDR3 nucleotides: TGTGCCAGCAGTTTAGCCTACGAGCAGTACTTC.

The rearrangement uses TRBV11-3 and TRBJ1-3; D not certain. The V end was cut by 0 bases, the J end by 2 bases, with 2 bases between. The CDR3 consists of 13 residues. The V gene's germline CDR1 is SGHNT and CDR2 YENEEA. CDR3 DNA: TGTGCCAGCAGCTTAGATCCTGGAAACACCATATATTTT. The encoded protein is CASSLDPGNTIYF.

This chain uses TRBV13 with TRBJ2-5, with TRBD1 matching over 8 bases. This CDR3 has 14 residues. Trimming removed 5 bases from V and 5 bases from J; junction bases left unmatched: 7. Germline loops: CDR1 PRHDT, CDR2 FYEKMQ (reference sequence). CDR3 amino acids: CASSLTGQEETQYF. CDR3 sequence (DNA): TGTGCCAGCAGCCTAACGGGACAGGAGGAGACCCAGTACTTC.

The chain uses TRBV7-8 and TRBJ2-1, with D unclear. Germline loops: CDR1 SGHVS, CDR2 FQNEAQ. The CDR3 sequence is 15 residues long. V was clipped by 5 bases and J by 0 bases, with 11 bases between them. CDR3 loop: CASSVREYSYNEQFF. CDR3 DNA sequence: TGTGCCAGCAGCGTAAGAGAATACTCCTACAATGAGCAGTTCTTC.

This chain uses TRBV4-1 with TRBJ2-7, with TRBD2 identical over 8 bases. This CDR3 is 15 amino acids long. Germline V gives CDR1 MGHRA, CDR2 YSYEKL. V was clipped by 6 bases and J by 0 bases; unmatched bases: 7. The CDR3 DNA is TGCGCCAGCAGGAACTTAGCGGGACCCTCCTACGAGCAGTACTTC. Translation: CASRNLAGPSYEQYF.

The V gene is TRBV4-1, the J gene TRBJ2-5; 8 nucleotides line up with TRBD2. The DNA end lines up better with TRBJ2-7; the J call may be wrong. Per the germline V gene, CDR1 is MGHRA and CDR2 is YSYEKL. The CDR3 spans 14 residues. Here the CDR3 DNA reads TGCGCCAGCAGCCAGCGGGGGGAAGCCTACGAGCAGTACTTC. Amino acid sequence: CASSQRGEAYEQYF.

The V gene is TRBV27, the J gene TRBJ2-3; D is uncertain. This CDR3 is 15 amino acids long. The V gene lost 3 bases and the J gene lost 4 bases, with 14 bases spanning the gap. Germline V gene sequence: CDR1 MNHEY, CDR2 SMNVEV (reference sequence). The CDR3: CASSLTLPAADTQYF. The DNA of the CDR3 is TGTGCCAGCAGTTTGACACTTCCGGCGGCAGATACGCAGTATTTT.